The T cell receptor (beta chain) under discussion was sequenced for a study of blood T cell repertoires in COVID-19. Study-level background: Samples of COVID-19 (acute and convalescent) were obtained from the United States, Italy and Spain.

The table came from immunoSEQ multiplex PCR; TCRdb's copy has only in-frame clones and leaves some out. The sample has around 250,000 clones, about 82% seen once. V lost 2 bases and J lost 8, with 6 bases in between. The germline gives CDR1 MNHEY, CDR2 SVGEGT. The CDR3 contains 11 residues. The sequencing sample was made of PBMCs or T cells enriched from blood (not recorded which). The clonotype was recovered from a woman in her fifties or sixties with acute COVID-19. The V gene is TRBV6-2 or TRBV6-3, the J gene TRBJ1-2; no firm D call. The CDR3 region is CASSYLGGYTF. The CDR3, as DNA: TGTGCCAGCAGTTACCTCGGGGGCTACACCTTC.